This TCR beta chain stems from a study of blood T cell repertoires in COVID-19. Looking at the study overall: Samples taken during acute and convalescent COVID-19 were collected in the United States, Italy and Spain.

CDR1 is KGHSH and CDR2 is LQKENI in the germline V gene. The CDR3 loop spans 14 amino acids. The V gene lost 4 bases and the J gene lost 6 bases, with 14 bases spanning the gap. Method: immunoSEQ multiplex PCR; TCRdb's copy keeps in-frame clones and lacks some. The sample has 290,000 or so clones, approximately 90% seen once. The chain carries TRBV18 and TRBJ2-3; D gene uncertain. The TCR originated in a woman aged 25-40 years who had recovered from COVID-19. The sequenced sample consisted of PBMCs or T cells enriched from blood (not recorded which). In DNA, the CDR3 is TGTGCCAGCTCACGAGCTGCCTCAACCGATACGCAGTATTTT. Its translation: CASSRAASTDTQYF.